Shown below are 25 T cell receptor beta chains from a single sample sequenced in a study of cytomegalovirus exposure and HLA in healthy donors. PCR involved 60 Vbeta and 13 Jbeta primers. Libraries were prepared by immunoSEQ multiplex PCR; TCRdb keeps only in-frame clonotypes and omits some of them. In the table there are over 85,000 clones, around 84% of which are singletons. The sequencing input was PBMCs. The receptors originated from a woman in her 30s in good health and CMV-seronegative.

V and J are TRBV7-8 and TRBJ2-3; TRBD2 matches at 11 bases. Germline V lookup: CDR1 SGHVS, CDR2 FQNEAQ. With V trimmed by 5 bases and J by 2 bases, 3 bases remained unmatched. The CDR3 has 15 residues. Written as DNA, the CDR3 is TGTGCCAGCAGCCCACTAGCGGGAGCCACAGATACGCAGTATTTT. Protein: CASSPLAGATDTQYF.

The chain joins TRBV6-1 to TRBJ1-2; weak D call: TRBD1 (6 bases). The length of the CDR3 is 14 residues. CDR1 is MNHNS, CDR2 SASEGT, per germline. V was pared by 0 bases and J by 6 bases, with 11 bases between. The CDR3 DNA follows: TGTGCCAGCAGTGAAGCGGGGGCAGGGAATGGCTACACCTTC. As protein: CASSEAGAGNGYTF.

V gene TRBV14 combines with J gene TRBJ2-2; 7 bases fit TRBD2. J lost 6 bases, V lost 4 bases, and 5 bases had no gene match. The CDR3 spans 14 residues. CDR1 and CDR2 from the germline V gene are SGHDN and FVKESK. The CDR3 is CASSLLAGPGELFF. The CDR3 DNA reads as TGTGCCAGCAGCCTATTAGCGGGTCCCGGGGAGCTGTTTTTT.

The chain recombines TRBV28 with TRBJ1-2, with D possibly TRBD1 on 6 matching bases. From germline, CDR1 is MDHEN and CDR2 SYDVKM. Deletions cut 5 bases from V and 4 bases from J, with 11 bases between. This CDR3 is built from 13 residues. CDR3 protein: CASSTPDSYGYTF. The DNA for the CDR3 is TGTGCCAGCAGTACTCCGGACAGCTATGGCTACACCTTC.

The chain has TRBV27 and TRBJ1-1; weak D call: TRBD1 (6 bases). Between the trimmed V and J ends, which lost 6 bases and 11 bases, there was a span of 22 bases. The germline V gene encodes CDR1 MNHEY and CDR2 SMNVEV (reference sequence). The length of the CDR3 is 14 residues. The CDR3 sequence is CASSTLVAGARAFF. DNA of the CDR3: TGTGCCAGCAGCACCTTAGTTGCGGGGGCGAGGGCTTTCTTT.

The chain uses TRBV6-6 and TRBJ2-5, with a tentative D call TRBD2 (7 bases). This CDR3 has 15 residues. Germline V CDR1 and CDR2: MNHNY, SVGAGI (reference sequence). The V and J ends lost 0 bases and 3 bases respectively, with 11 bases between them. The CDR3 DNA is TGTGCCAGCAGTTACTCCGGGGGGCGGGAAGAGACCCAGTACTTC. It codes for CASSYSGGREETQYF.

This rearrangement joins TRBV28 to TRBJ2-7; the D gene is possibly TRBD1 (5 bases). The CDR3 is 14 amino acids. Germline V gene data show CDR1 as MDHEN and CDR2 as SYDVKM. V was cut by 2 bases and J by 3 bases, with 11 bases left in between. Written as DNA, the CDR3 is TGTGCCAGCAGTTTAAAGGCAGGGAACTACGAGCAGTACTTC. Its protein is CASSLKAGNYEQYF.

CDR3 protein: CAWFHLADPITGELFF. CDR3 DNA sequence: TGTGCCTGGTTCCATTTAGCAGACCCGATCACCGGGGAGCTGTTTTTT. This chain links TRBV30 with TRBJ2-2; the D is unclear. CDR1 is GTSNPN and CDR2 is SVGIG in the germline V gene (reference sequence). The CDR3 runs to 16 residues. With 5 bases removed from V and 4 bases from J, the gap between germline ends came to 20 bases.

The gene calls are TRBV7-9 and TRBJ2-7, with 7 bases aligning to TRBD1. V was pared by 2 bases and J by 4 bases, with 2 bases of the junction left unmatched. The CDR3 is made up of 13 amino acids. Germline CDR1 is SEHNR and CDR2 is FQNEAQ (reference sequence). CDR3: CASSLTGVYEQYF. The CDR3 coding sequence is TGTGCCAGCAGCTTAACAGGGGTGTACGAGCAGTACTTC.

The chain uses TRBV15 and TRBJ1-2, with 9 bases that match TRBD1. The germline V gene encodes CDR1 LNHNV and CDR2 YYDKDF (reference sequence). The CDR3 loop spans 20 amino acids. Trimming took 0 bases from V and 1 from J; bases not matched to a gene: 15. The CDR3 sequence: CATSREYRGQLYLDNYGYTF. The CDR3 nucleotides read TGTGCCACCAGCAGAGAGTACAGGGGGCAACTCTACCTTGATAACTATGGCTACACCTTC.

V and J are TRBV28 and TRBJ2-2, with D perhaps TRBD1 (5 bases). Germline-derived CDR1 and CDR2 are MDHEN and SYDVKM. V lost 11 bases to trimming and J lost 6 bases, with 19 bases between them. The CDR3 totals 14 residues. In DNA form, the CDR3 reads TGTGCCTCCCGGCCCCCAGGGCTTGCCGGGGAGCTGTTTTTT. This translates into CASRPPGLAGELFF.

The rearrangement uses TRBV5-1 and TRBJ2-3; D uncertain. The CDR3 loop spans 12 amino acids. V was cut by 0 bases and J by 6 bases, with 5 bases left in between. Germline lookup yields CDR1 SGHRS and CDR2 YFSETQ. The CDR3 protein is CASSLAADTQYF. CDR3 nucleotide sequence: TGCGCCAGCAGCTTGGCCGCGGATACGCAGTATTTT. Full variable domain (outside the CDR3, taken from reference TRBV5-1 and TRBJ2-3): KAGVTQTPRYLIKTRGQQVTLSCSPISGHRSVSWYQQTPGQGLQFLFEYFSETQRNKGNFPGRFSGRQFSNSRSEMNVSTLELGDSALYLCASSLAADTQYFGPGTRLTVL.

The genes are TRBV30 and TRBJ1-1; TRBD1 agrees at 7 bases. Per germline, CDR1 GTSNPN and CDR2 SVGIG (reference sequence). Trimming at V came to 1 base and at J to 3 bases, leaving 8 bases not matched to a gene. This CDR3 contains 15 residues. CDR3 protein: CAWSDMGRGYTEAFF. The CDR3 nucleotides are TGTGCCTGGAGTGATATGGGCAGGGGGTACACTGAAGCTTTCTTT.

The chain links TRBV6-1 to TRBJ1-6; a weak D match, TRBD1 (6 bases). V gave up 0 bases and J gave up 14 bases, with 14 bases separating them. CDR3 length equals 14 residues. Germline V lookup: CDR1 MNHNS, CDR2 SASEGT. The CDR3 nucleotides are TGTGCCAGCAGTGAAGCGACAGGCTGGGGAACCCTCCACTTT. It encodes CASSEATGWGTLHF.

The chain combines TRBV5-1 with TRBJ2-3; no reliable D call. V was clipped by 3 bases and J by 3 bases, with 14 bases between them. The CDR3 sequence is 15 residues long. CDR1 is SGHRS and CDR2 is YFSETQ in the germline V gene. CDR3 bases: TGCGCCAGCAGCTCACCCAACCTCCTAACAGATACGCAGTATTTT. This sequence encodes CASSSPNLLTDTQYF.

The rearrangement joins TRBV2 to TRBJ1-2; 12 nucleotides align to TRBD1. CDR1 and CDR2 from the germline V gene are SNHLY and FYNNEI. The CDR3 extends over 16 amino acids. Losses at the gene ends were 4 bases for V and 5 bases for J; bases not matched to a gene: 8. The CDR3 DNA follows: TGTGCCAGCAGTGGGGCCGGGACAGGGGGCGATTATGGCTACACCTTC. It is translated as CASSGAGTGGDYGYTF.

About this clone itself: The germline gene is not matched at one end of the junction; a read error may be the cause. The chain couples TRBV7-7 to TRBJ2-5, with D perhaps matching TRBD1 (5 bases). The DNA end lines up better with TRBJ2-7; the J call may be wrong. The CDR3 has 15 amino acids. Germline CDR1 SSHAT, CDR2 FNYEAQ (reference sequence). CDR3 DNA sequence: TGTGCTAGCAGAACCACGGCAGGGCCTTCCTACGAGCAGTACTTC. This translates into CASRTTAGPSYEQYF.

This clone was picked up one time. The chain joins TRBV5-6 to TRBJ1-2; D remains ambiguous. With 4 bases removed from V and 0 bases from J, the gap between germline ends came to 16 bases. Germline V gene sequence: CDR1 SGHDT, CDR2 YYEEEE. This CDR3 spans 16 amino acids. The CDR3 nucleotides are TGTGCCAGCAGCCCTGGGCCGGAATCACCTAACTATGGCTACACCTTC. Amino acids: CASSPGPESPNYGYTF.

The chain uses TRBV9 and TRBJ2-2; the D gene is possibly TRBD2 (5 bases). This CDR3 region has 15 residues. CDR1 is SGDLS, CDR2 YYNGEE, per germline. V lost 1 base to trimming and J lost 7 bases, with 14 bases between them. CDR3 residues: CASSVTGKTSGELFF. The CDR3 region has the DNA TGTGCCAGCAGCGTAACGGGAAAGACGAGCGGGGAGCTGTTTTTT.

The rearrangement links TRBV28 to TRBJ2-5; TRBD1 is a possible D gene (6 bases). There are 14 residues in the CDR3. Germline V gene data show CDR1 as MDHEN and CDR2 as SYDVKM. Trimming removed 6 bases at V and 1 base at J, with 12 bases between. The CDR3, as DNA: TGTGCCAGCAGCCAGGGACAAGTCCAAGAGACCCAGTACTTC. Its protein product is CASSQGQVQETQYF.

The CDR3 is CASGRQNSGNTIYF. CDR3 coding DNA: TGTGCCAGCGGCAGACAGAACTCTGGAAACACCATATATTTT. The gene calls are TRBV28 and TRBJ1-3, with D tentatively TRBD1 (5 bases). The germline V and J ends were trimmed by 8 bases and 0 bases, with 11 bases remaining between them. CDR3 length: 14 residues. In germline, CDR1 is MDHEN, CDR2 SYDVKM.

The chain carries TRBV9 and TRBJ1-6, with D maybe TRBD1 (6 bases). The CDR3 has 13 residues. CDR1 SGDLS and CDR2 YYNGEE come from the germline V gene. The V and J ends lost 0 bases and 10 bases respectively, with 8 bases between them. CDR3 in DNA: TGTGCCAGCAGCGTAGTAGGGGGATCACCCCTCCACTTT. Its protein product is CASSVVGGSPLHF.

J is TRBJ2-3 and V is TRBV29-1; weak D call: TRBD2 (6 bases). Trimming stripped 7 bases from V and 0 bases from J, with 14 bases between. Germline CDR1 reads SQVTM; CDR2 reads ANQGSEA. The CDR3 is made up of 14 amino acids. The CDR3 region has the DNA TGCAGCGAATCGGGTAGCGGTAGCACAGATACGCAGTATTTT. Amino acid sequence: CSESGSGSTDTQYF.

The rearrangement uses TRBV29-1 and TRBJ2-7; TRBD1 aligns across 10 bases. CDR3 length equals 13 residues. V lost 1 base, J lost 7 bases, and 4 bases stayed unmatched. Per the germline V gene, CDR1 is SQVTM and CDR2 is ANQGSEA. Here the CDR3 DNA reads TGCAGCGTTGAAGTAGGACAGGGGGTGGAGCAGTACTTC. Translated, it gives CSVEVGQGVEQYF.

The chain carries TRBV25-1 and TRBJ1-2; 7 bases agree with TRBD1. Trimming took 7 bases from V and 4 from J; bases not matched to a gene: 15. Germline CDR1 is MGHDK and CDR2 is SYGVNS. This CDR3 contains 16 residues. In nucleotides, the CDR3 is TGTGCCAGCAATTCCCCAGAAAACAGGGGCAGCTATGGCTACACCTTC. As protein: CASNSPENRGSYGYTF.